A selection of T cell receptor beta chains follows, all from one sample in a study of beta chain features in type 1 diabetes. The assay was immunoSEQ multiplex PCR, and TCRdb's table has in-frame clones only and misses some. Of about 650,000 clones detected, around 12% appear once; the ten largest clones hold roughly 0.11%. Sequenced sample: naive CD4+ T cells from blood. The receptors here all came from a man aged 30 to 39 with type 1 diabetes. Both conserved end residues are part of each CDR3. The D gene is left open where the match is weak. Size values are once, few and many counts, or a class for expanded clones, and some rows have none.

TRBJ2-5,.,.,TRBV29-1,TGCAGCGTTGAGTTTCTAGCGGAGACCCAGTACTTC,CSVEFLAETQYF
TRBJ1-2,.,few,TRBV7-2,TGTGCCAGCAGCCCCTACGAGGGGCTAGACTATGGCTACACCTTC,CASSPYEGLDYGYTF
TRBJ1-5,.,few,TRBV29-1,TGCAGCGTTGGGTCAGGGGCCTTCAATCAGCCCCAGCATTTT,CSVGSGAFNQPQHF
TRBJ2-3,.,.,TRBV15,TGTGCCACCAGCAGAGATGGATACAGCGGAGGCACAGATACGCAGTATTTT,CATSRDGYSGGTDTQYF
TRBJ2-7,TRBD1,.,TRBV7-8,TGTGCCAGCAGCTTAGCTGGGGACAGGAACTACTACGAGCAGTACTTC,CASSLAGDRNYYEQYF
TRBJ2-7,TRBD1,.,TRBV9,TGTGCCAGCAGCGAAACCGGGACAGCGTCCTACGAGCAGTACTTC,CASSETGTASYEQYF
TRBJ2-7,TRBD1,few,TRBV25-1,TGTGCCAGCAGTCAGGGACAGGGGGGTCCCGCCGAGCAGTACTTC,CASSQGQGGPAEQYF
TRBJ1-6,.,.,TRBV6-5,TGTGCCAGCTCTCCGGGGGATTCACCCCTCCACTTT,CASSPGDSPLHF
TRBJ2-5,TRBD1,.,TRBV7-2,TGTGCCAGCAGCTTAGCCGGGACAGAACAAGAGACCCAGTACTTC,CASSLAGTEQETQYF
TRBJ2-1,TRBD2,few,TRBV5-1,TGCGCCAGCAGCTCCCGGCTGCTAGCGGGGGGCAATGAGCAGTTCTTC,CASSSRLLAGGNEQFF
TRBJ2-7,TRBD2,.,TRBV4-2,TGTGCCAGCAGCCTTCGACTAGCGGGATCCTACGAGCAGTACTTC,CASSLRLAGSYEQYF
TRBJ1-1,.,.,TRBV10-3,TGTGCCATCAGTGAGCAGGGGGAAGCTTTCTTT,CAISEQGEAFF
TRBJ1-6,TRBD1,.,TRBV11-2,TGTGCCAGCAGCTCCGCCGGGACAGATAATTCACCCCTCCACTTT,CASSSAGTDNSPLHF
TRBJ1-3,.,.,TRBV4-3,TGCGCCAGCAGCCAAGTCCAGCGAAACACCATATATTTT,CASSQVQRNTIYF
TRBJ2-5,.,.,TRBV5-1,TGCGCCAGCAGCTTACCGGGCCGCCAAGAGACCCAGTACTTC,CASSLPGRQETQYF
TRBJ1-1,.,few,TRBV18,TGTGCCAGCTCACCGGCTTGGCAGTACACTGAAGCTTTCTTT,CASSPAWQYTEAFF
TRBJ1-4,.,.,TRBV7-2,TGTGCCAGCAGCACGAGAACGGGGACTAATGAAAAACTGTTTTTT,CASSTRTGTNEKLFF
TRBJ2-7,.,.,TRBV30,TGTGCCTGGAGCCCAGGGAGCCACGAGCAGTACTTC,CAWSPGSHEQYF
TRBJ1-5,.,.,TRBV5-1,TGCGCCAGCAGCTTGATTGGGGATCAGCCCCAGCATTTT,CASSLIGDQPQHF
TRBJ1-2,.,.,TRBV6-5,TGTGCCAGCAGTTACGGGATTGGGGTAGACTATGGCTACACCTTC,CASSYGIGVDYGYTF
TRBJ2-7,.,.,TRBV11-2,TGTGCCAGCAGCTCAGGACAGCCCTCCTACGAGCAGTACTTC,CASSSGQPSYEQYF
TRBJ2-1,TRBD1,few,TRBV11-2,TGTGCCAGCAGGACATTGGGACAGACCGGGGATCACAATGAGCAGTTCTTC,CASRTLGQTGDHNEQFF
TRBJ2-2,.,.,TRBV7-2,TGTGCCAGCAGCCCAGGGGGAGGATCTTGGACCGGGGAGCTGTTTTTT,CASSPGGGSWTGELFF
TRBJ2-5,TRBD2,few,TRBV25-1,TGTGCCAGCAGTGAGCAACTAGCGGGGGGGCCAGACAAAGAGACCCAGTACTTC,CASSEQLAGGPDKETQYF
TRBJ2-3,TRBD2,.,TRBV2,TGTGCCACCTGGTTTGGCGGGGGGGCCGAAGATACGCAGTATTTT,CATWFGGGAEDTQYF
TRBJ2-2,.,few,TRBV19,TGTGCCAGTAGTATGAACACACACACCGGGGAGCTGTTTTTT,CASSMNTHTGELFF
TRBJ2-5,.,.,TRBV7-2,TGTGCCAGCAGCTTAATGTCGGAGACCCAGTACTTC,CASSLMSETQYF
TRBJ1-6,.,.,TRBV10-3,TGTGCCATCAGTGAAGCAGCTCTCCTTCACTCCTATAATTCACCCCTCCACTTT,CAISEAALLHSYNSPLHF
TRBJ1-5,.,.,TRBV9,TGTGCCAGCAGCCCAACCGGGACACCCGAGAAGCCCCAGCATTTT,CASSPTGTPEKPQHF
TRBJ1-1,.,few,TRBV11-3,TGTGCCAGCAGCCCAAGGGGACTGAACACTGAAGCTTTCTTT,CASSPRGLNTEAFF
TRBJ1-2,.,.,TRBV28,TGTGCCAGCAGTTTATTTCCGGGAATTGGGTATGGCTACACCTTC,CASSLFPGIGYGYTF
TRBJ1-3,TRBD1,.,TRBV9,TGTGCCAGCAGCGTATGGACAGGGCCCAACTCTGGAAACACCATATATTTT,CASSVWTGPNSGNTIYF
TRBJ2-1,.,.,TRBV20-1,TGCAGTGCAGGGGGGGGCAATGAGCAGTTCTTC,CSAGGGNEQFF